This T cell receptor beta chain emerged from a study of regulatory T cells in long-lasting Graves disease. Turning to the study itself: Persistent cases were those of Graves' disease that involved over 5 years of antithyroid drugs with positive TSH receptor antibodies.

Time point indicated: persistent/refractory GD, antithyroid drugs over 5 years with positive TRAb. The authors made the TCR library using RNA they extracted from PBMCs. As a group, patients came from one endocrinology department in Xi'an, China. With respect to this clonotype: Its cognate antigen is unknown.

The CDR3 has 14 amino acids. CDR1 and CDR2 from the germline V gene are SEHNR and FQNEAQ (reference sequence). The V end lost 5 bases, the J end lost 2 bases, and 12 bases lay between the germline ends. Study-level findings and limits: Repertoires from persistent disease leaned toward TRBV28, TRBJ1-2 and TRBJ2-5.

For TCR beta, libraries came from iRepertoire HTBI primers and Arm-PCR of CDR3 regions. One entry per CDR3 protein, called by TCRdb with MiXCR from the multiplex PCR reads. The sample carries roughly 470,000 distinct CDR3 sequences, under 25% recorded once. Sequences were derived from peripheral blood mononuclear cells (PBMCs), sampled when the disease was refractory, from a patient treated with antithyroid drugs. The chain is built from TRBV7-9 and TRBJ2-5, with no clear D. The clonotype originates from a female donor with Graves disease. The CDR3 is CASSPLKSQETQYF. The DNA for the CDR3 is TGTGCCAGCAGCCCCTTAAAATCTCAAGAGACCCAGTACTTC. Filled out from reference TRBV7-9 and TRBJ2-5, the complete variable domain reads DTGVSQNPRHKITKRGQNVTFRCDPISEHNRLYWYRQTLGQGPEFLTYFQNEAQLEKSRLLSDRFSAERPKGSFSTLEIQRTEQGDSAMYLCASSPLKSQETQYFGPGTRLLVL.